The clone carrying this T cell receptor beta chain has only a few counts. The CDR3 runs to 16 residues. Germline loops: CDR1 SSHAT, CDR2 FNYEAQ (reference sequence). Trimming took 1 base from V and 7 from J; bases not matched to a gene: 5. TCRdb keeps only in-frame clones here, not all; method: immunoSEQ multiplex PCR. The data hold approximately 430,000 clones, with more than 80% observed a single time. These data originate in a study of blood T cell repertoires in COVID-19. The V and J genes are TRBV7-7 and TRBJ2-1; 12 nucleotides line up with TRBD2. The receptor's source is a woman between 25 and 40 years old with active or convalescent COVID-19. The sequenced sample consisted of peripheral blood. CDR3 nucleotides: TGTGCCAGCAGCTTAGAGCTGACTAGCGGGAGAAATGAGCAGTTCTTC. Translated: CASSLELTSGRNEQFF.